The 16 T cell receptor beta chains presented below share a single source sample, sequenced in a study of cytomegalovirus exposure and HLA in healthy donors. Both 60 Vbeta primers and 13 Jbeta primers went into the PCR. The table came from immunoSEQ multiplex PCR; TCRdb's copy has only in-frame clones and leaves some out. The sample has under 200,000 clones, and its top ten clones hold around 0.8%. Sample: PBMCs. The source is a young woman in good health and CMV-seropositive.

The rearrangement links TRBV2 to TRBJ2-1; 9 bases agree with TRBD2. This CDR3 comprises 15 residues. V shed 5 bases and J 8 bases; nucleotides not matched to a gene: 10. The germline V gene encodes CDR1 SNHLY and CDR2 FYNNEI. CDR3 nucleotide sequence: TGTGCCAGCAGTCTAAGCGGGAGGTTTGGCGATGAGCAGTTCTTC. It encodes CASSLSGRFGDEQFF.

The rearrangement joins TRBV2 to TRBJ1-1; D is ambiguous. The CDR3 extends over 12 amino acids. The V end lost 5 bases, the J end lost 3 bases, and 7 bases lay between the germline ends. Germline CDR1 reads SNHLY; CDR2 reads FYNNEI. CDR3: CASSLEDTEAFF. The CDR3 region has the DNA TGTGCCAGCAGTCTAGAGGACACTGAAGCTTTCTTT.

The CDR3 bases are TGTGCCAGCAGTTTCGAGCGGGGGGGCCTTTATGAGCAGTTCTTC. Translated: CASSFERGGLYEQFF. V is TRBV6-5 and J is TRBJ2-1, with 10 bases matching TRBD2. The germline V gene has CDR1 MNHEY and CDR2 SVGAGI. V dropped 4 bases and J dropped 8; count of bases not matched to a gene: 8. The CDR3 covers 15 residues.

The V and J genes are TRBV2 and TRBJ2-2; TRBD1 might be the D (5 bases). The CDR3 is 13 amino acids. Deletions cut 7 bases from V and 1 base from J, with 7 bases between. The germline CDR1 and CDR2 sequences are SNHLY and FYNNEI. The CDR3 DNA reads as TGTGCCAGCAAGACAGAGAACACCGGGGAGCTGTTTTTT. It translates to CASKTENTGELFF.

The V call is TRBV25-1, the J call TRBJ2-5; TRBD1 might be the D (6 bases). This CDR3 is 13 amino acids long. CDR1 is MGHDK and CDR2 is SYGVNS in the germline V gene. Trimming took 1 base from V and 5 from J, leaving 8 bases between them. CDR3 in amino acids: CASSEFTGETQYF. In DNA, the CDR3 is TGTGCCAGCAGTGAATTTACAGGGGAGACCCAGTACTTC.

This rearrangement joins TRBV7-2 to TRBJ1-2; 9 bases are a match to TRBD1. V lost 2 bases to trimming and J lost 8 bases; unmatched junction nucleotides: 9. This CDR3 contains 15 residues. The germline CDR1 and CDR2 sequences are SGHTA and FQGNSA. The CDR3 nucleotides read TGTGCCAGCAGCTTAAATCCGGGACAGGGTCGCGGCTACACCTTC. Translated: CASSLNPGQGRGYTF.

The chain recombines TRBV6-6 with TRBJ1-1; the D gene is possibly TRBD1 (5 bases). The CDR3 contains 14 residues. The V and J ends lost 2 bases and 1 base respectively, with 8 bases between them. Per the germline V gene, CDR1 is MNHNY and CDR2 is SVGAGI (reference sequence). The CDR3, as DNA: TGTGCCAGCAGTTACGACAGTTCGAACACTGAAGCTTTCTTT. Translation: CASSYDSSNTEAFF.

The chain carries TRBV7-9 and TRBJ2-7, with 9 positions matching TRBD2. This CDR3 region has 13 residues. CDR1 is SEHNR and CDR2 is FQNEAQ in the germline V gene (reference sequence). Trimming at V came to 6 bases and at J to 7 bases, leaving 7 bases not matched to a gene. CDR3 DNA: TGTGCCAGCAGGGAAGTTACTAGCGGGGAGCAGTACTTC. This translates into CASREVTSGEQYF.

Concerning this clone itself: At one boundary the junction diverges from the germline segment, which might be a read error. The chain has TRBV30 and TRBJ1-6, with 7 positions matching TRBD1. The length of the CDR3 is 16 residues. Germline values: CDR1 GTSNPN, CDR2 SVGIG (reference sequence). Here the CDR3 DNA reads TGTGCCTGGAACCGAAACGTCGGGACAGCTAATCCACCCCTCCACTTT. Translated: CAWNRNVGTANPPLHF.

J is TRBJ2-5 and V is TRBV12-5; no clear D. The V gene lost 4 bases and the J gene lost 7 bases, with 13 bases spanning the gap. The V gene's germline CDR1 is LGHNT and CDR2 FRNRAP. This CDR3 is built from 13 residues. CDR3 DNA sequence: TGTGCTAGTGGTTCAGACGATCGGAGGACCCAGTACTTC. As protein: CASGSDDRRTQYF.

This rearrangement joins TRBV14 to TRBJ2-7; a weak D match, TRBD2 (5 bases). The CDR3 has 15 amino acids. Between the trimmed V and J ends, which lost 0 bases and 4 bases, there was a span of 13 bases. CDR1 and CDR2 from the germline V gene are SGHDN and FVKESK. The CDR3 DNA sequence: TGTGCCAGCAGCCAAGATTTATCGGACTCGTACGAGCAGTACTTC. Its translation is CASSQDLSDSYEQYF.

The rearrangement joins TRBV18 to TRBJ1-1; TRBD1 might be the D (5 bases). Germline V lookup: CDR1 KGHSH, CDR2 LQKENI. The CDR3 is made up of 15 amino acids. Trimming removed 4 bases at V and 0 bases at J, with 12 bases between. CDR3 nucleotides: TGTGCCAGCTCACAAGGGGCCAGACTGAACACTGAAGCTTTCTTT. Protein sequence: CASSQGARLNTEAFF.

The V gene is TRBV18, the J gene TRBJ2-3, with 9 bases that match TRBD1. This CDR3 comprises 17 residues. The trim removed 2 bases at V and 0 bases at J, leaving 6 bases unmatched. Looked up from germline, CDR1 is KGHSH and CDR2 is LQKENI. The CDR3 sequence: CASSPTQQGASTDTQYF. In nucleotides, the CDR3 is TGTGCCAGCTCACCAACCCAACAGGGGGCCAGCACAGATACGCAGTATTTT.

The chain employs TRBV28 and TRBJ2-2; 9 nucleotides agree with TRBD2. The germline gives CDR1 MDHEN, CDR2 SYDVKM. Germline trimming cut 7 bases from V and 8 bases from J; bases unmatched to any gene: 11. The CDR3 runs to 15 residues. Here the CDR3 reads CASMLSGRRLGELFF. In DNA, the CDR3 is TGTGCCAGCATGCTAAGCGGGAGGAGGTTAGGGGAGCTGTTTTTT.

This chain connects TRBV6-6 to TRBJ1-2; the match to TRBD1 covers 8 bases. The CDR3 sequence is 15 residues long. With V trimmed by 0 bases and J by 5 bases, 5 bases remained unmatched. Germline V gene data show CDR1 as MNHNY and CDR2 as SVGAGI (reference sequence). The CDR3 is CASSYSDRERYGYTF. CDR3 bases: TGTGCCAGCAGTTACTCGGACAGGGAACGGTATGGCTACACCTTC.

The V call is TRBV6-1, the J call TRBJ2-7, with D possibly matching TRBD2 (6 bases). The length of the CDR3 is 15 residues. V dropped 1 base and J dropped 5 bases, with 15 bases sitting between them. Germline CDR1 reads MNHNS; CDR2 reads SASEGT. CDR3 sequence: CASSEGEEGAHEQYF. The CDR3 bases are TGTGCCAGCAGTGAAGGGGAGGAAGGGGCCCACGAGCAGTACTTC.